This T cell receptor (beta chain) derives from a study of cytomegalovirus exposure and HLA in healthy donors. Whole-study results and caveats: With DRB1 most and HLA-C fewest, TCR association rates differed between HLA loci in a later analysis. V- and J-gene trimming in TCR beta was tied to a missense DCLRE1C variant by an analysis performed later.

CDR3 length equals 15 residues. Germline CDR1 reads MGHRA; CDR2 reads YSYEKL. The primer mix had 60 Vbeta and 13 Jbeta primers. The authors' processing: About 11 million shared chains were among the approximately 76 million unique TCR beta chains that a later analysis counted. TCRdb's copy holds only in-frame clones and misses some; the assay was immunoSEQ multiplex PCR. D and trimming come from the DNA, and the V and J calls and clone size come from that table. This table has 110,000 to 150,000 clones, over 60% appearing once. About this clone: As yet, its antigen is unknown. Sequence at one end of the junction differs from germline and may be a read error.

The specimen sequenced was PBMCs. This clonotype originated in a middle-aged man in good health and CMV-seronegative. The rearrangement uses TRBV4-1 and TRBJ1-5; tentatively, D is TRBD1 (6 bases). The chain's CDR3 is CASSRTQGGGQPQNF. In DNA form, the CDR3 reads TGCGCCAGCAGCCGGACGCAGGGAGGGGGTCAGCCCCAGAATTTT.